The present T cell receptor beta chain was sequenced within a study of identical twins. MiXCR was run by TCRdb on the 5' RACE reads, yielding one entry per CDR3 protein. The data show about 300,000 distinct CDR3 sequences, with 9% to 15% seen just once and approximately 7.6% held by the top ten. Healthy Caucasians made up all donors. Trimming left V 5 bases short and J 8 bases short, with 9 bases between. The CDR3 runs to 11 residues. Per germline, CDR1 LNHDA and CDR2 SQIVND (reference sequence). These sequences were also reported in another study, on yellow fever vaccine responses in identical twins. That investigation notes: In identical twins, vaccine T cell responses appeared partly shared and partly individual.

Sample: CD8+ T cells sorted from blood. The TCR comes from a woman aged 18-29 years in good health. The V call is TRBV19, the J call TRBJ1-2; D remains ambiguous. The CDR3 is CASSRSGGYTF. The CDR3 DNA sequence: TGTGCCAGTAGTCGATCCGGGGGCTACACCTTC.